This T cell receptor (beta chain) stems from a study of cytomegalovirus exposure and HLA in healthy donors. Primers for the PCR totalled 60 Vbeta and 13 Jbeta. Sequencing was performed with immunoSEQ multiplex PCR; in TCRdb, only in-frame clones are kept and a portion is missing. The table includes approximately 150,000 clones, 70% to 80% detected once. The sample comprised PBMCs. This clonotype originated in a woman between 40 and 50 years old in good health and CMV-seropositive.

The DNA of the CDR3 is TGTGCCAGCAGCCCTAGCGGGTTAAGTTCAGATACGCAGTATTTT. Protein product: CASSPSGLSSDTQYF. This sequence joins TRBV7-2 and TRBJ2-3; 8 nucleotides match TRBD2. V lost 5 bases, J lost 4 bases, and 8 bases stayed unmatched. From germline, CDR1 is SGHTA and CDR2 FQGNSA. The CDR3 consists of 15 residues.